This is a list of T cell receptor beta chains from one sample in a study of T cell responses to AZD1222 COVID-19 vaccine. Sequenced by immunoSEQ multiplex PCR; TCRdb stores in-frame clones only, minus some. The table includes 100,000 to 150,000 clones, 89% detected once. Sequencing used peripheral blood, obtained on day 0 of AZD1222 vaccination. The receptor set was obtained from an adult in good health. Both conserved end residues are part of each CDR3. D genes are given only for firm matches. Clone size, where shown, is once, few, many, or a class for clones that have expanded.

V gene: TRBV9
clone size: -
J gene: TRBJ2-5
D gene: -
CDR3 protein: CASSVAQGEGETQYF
CDR3 DNA: TGTGCCAGCAGCGTTGCACAGGGGGAGGGAGAGACCCAGTACTTC

V gene: TRBV7-2
clone size: -
J gene: TRBJ1-2
D gene: -
CDR3 protein: CASSLGRGGGFGYTF
CDR3 DNA: TGTGCCAGCAGCTTAGGGCGGGGAGGAGGCTTTGGCTACACCTTC

V gene: TRBV6-2/TRBV6-3
clone size: -
J gene: TRBJ1-1
D gene: TRBD1
CDR3 protein: CASSFPTGQGGTEAFF
CDR3 DNA: TGTGCCAGCAGTTTCCCAACCGGACAGGGTGGCACTGAAGCTTTCTTT

V gene: TRBV29-1
clone size: -
J gene: TRBJ2-3
D gene: TRBD1
CDR3 protein: CSVRQGGTDTQYF
CDR3 DNA: TGCAGCGTACGACAGGGGGGCACAGATACGCAGTATTTT

V gene: TRBV28
clone size: -
J gene: TRBJ1-1
D gene: -
CDR3 protein: CASSYRLNTEAFF
CDR3 DNA: TGTGCCAGCAGCTACAGGTTGAACACTGAAGCTTTCTTT

V gene: TRBV6-1
clone size: -
J gene: TRBJ2-7
D gene: -
CDR3 protein: CASSEAWGGSYEQYF
CDR3 DNA: TGTGCCAGCAGTGAAGCATGGGGCGGTTCCTACGAGCAGTACTTC

V gene: TRBV3-1/TRBV3-2
clone size: -
J gene: TRBJ2-2
D gene: -
CDR3 protein: CASSPGRNTGELFF
CDR3 DNA: TGTGCCAGCAGCCCAGGGAGGAACACCGGGGAGCTGTTTTTT

V gene: TRBV5-1
clone size: -
J gene: TRBJ1-4
D gene: -
CDR3 protein: CASSFTAATNEKLFF
CDR3 DNA: TGCGCCAGCAGCTTTACAGCCGCAACTAATGAAAAACTGTTTTTT

V gene: TRBV5-5
clone size: -
J gene: TRBJ1-2
D gene: TRBD1
CDR3 protein: CASSLGQGIFGYTF
CDR3 DNA: TGTGCCAGCAGCCTCGGACAGGGGATTTTCGGCTACACCTTC

V gene: TRBV7-2
clone size: few
J gene: TRBJ2-7
D gene: TRBD2
CDR3 protein: CASSVGTSGYEQYF
CDR3 DNA: TGTGCCAGCAGCGTCGGGACTAGCGGGTACGAGCAGTACTTC

V gene: TRBV3-1/TRBV3-2
clone size: -
J gene: TRBJ2-2
D gene: -
CDR3 protein: CASSQEGTPTGELFF
CDR3 DNA: TGTGCCAGCAGCCAAGAAGGGACCCCGACCGGGGAGCTGTTTTTT

V gene: TRBV10-3
clone size: once
J gene: TRBJ1-1
D gene: -
CDR3 protein: CAISEAPGTEAFF
CDR3 DNA: TGTGCCATCAGTGAGGCCCCGGGGACTGAAGCTTTCTTT

V gene: TRBV5-4
clone size: -
J gene: TRBJ2-1
D gene: -
CDR3 protein: CASSLGVALDNEQFF
CDR3 DNA: TGTGCCAGCAGCTTGGGGGTAGCTCTGGACAATGAGCAGTTCTTC

V gene: TRBV4-1
clone size: -
J gene: TRBJ2-1
D gene: -
CDR3 protein: CASSQGQRSSYNEQFF
CDR3 DNA: TGCGCCAGCAGCCAAGGCCAACGCTCCTCCTACAATGAGCAGTTCTTC

V gene: TRBV7-2
clone size: -
J gene: TRBJ1-2
D gene: -
CDR3 protein: CASTVLWGRGYTF
CDR3 DNA: TGTGCCAGCACCGTGCTTTGGGGCCGTGGCTACACCTTC

V gene: TRBV6-6
clone size: -
J gene: TRBJ2-1
D gene: TRBD2
CDR3 protein: CASSPDLTSATYNEQFF
CDR3 DNA: TGTGCCAGCAGTCCGGACTTAACTAGCGCCACCTACAATGAGCAGTTCTTC

V gene: TRBV11-3
clone size: once
J gene: TRBJ1-2
D gene: TRBD1
CDR3 protein: CASSLRIGGHSGYTF
CDR3 DNA: TGTGCCAGCAGCTTACGGATAGGGGGCCATTCCGGCTACACCTTC

V gene: TRBV27
clone size: -
J gene: TRBJ1-2
D gene: -
CDR3 protein: CASSFTANYGYTF
CDR3 DNA: TGTGCCAGCAGTTTTACGGCTAACTATGGCTACACCTTC

V gene: TRBV28
clone size: -
J gene: TRBJ1-5
D gene: TRBD1
CDR3 protein: CASRTRTGSHQPQHF
CDR3 DNA: TGTGCCAGCAGGACTAGGACAGGGTCGCATCAGCCCCAGCATTTT

V gene: TRBV7-9
clone size: -
J gene: TRBJ2-7
D gene: TRBD2
CDR3 protein: CASNPAGGHEQYF
CDR3 DNA: TGTGCCAGCAACCCAGCGGGGGGCCACGAGCAGTACTTC

V gene: TRBV29-1
clone size: -
J gene: TRBJ2-1
D gene: TRBD1
CDR3 protein: CSVLRDSTYNEQFF
CDR3 DNA: TGCAGCGTTCTTAGGGACAGTACGTACAATGAGCAGTTCTTC

V gene: TRBV24-1
clone size: -
J gene: TRBJ2-7
D gene: -
CDR3 protein: CATSSGYGYEQYF
CDR3 DNA: TGTGCCACGTCAAGTGGCTACGGCTACGAGCAGTACTTC

V gene: TRBV7-8
clone size: -
J gene: TRBJ2-2
D gene: -
CDR3 protein: CASSPTTQGPGELFF
CDR3 DNA: TGTGCCAGCAGCCCCACTACCCAGGGACCCGGGGAGCTGTTTTTT

V gene: TRBV11-1
clone size: -
J gene: TRBJ2-3
D gene: -
CDR3 protein: CASSSGQADTQYF
CDR3 DNA: TGTGCCAGCAGTTCAGGACAAGCAGATACGCAGTATTTT

V gene: TRBV4-3
clone size: -
J gene: TRBJ2-1
D gene: -
CDR3 protein: CASSQAAGPALYNEQFF
CDR3 DNA: TGCGCCAGCAGCCAAGCCGCCGGGCCCGCACTTTACAATGAGCAGTTCTTC

V gene: TRBV15
clone size: -
J gene: TRBJ2-7
D gene: -
CDR3 protein: CATSSLAAYEQYF
CDR3 DNA: TGTGCCACCAGCAGCTTAGCGGCCTACGAGCAGTACTTC

V gene: TRBV29-1
clone size: -
J gene: TRBJ2-2
D gene: -
CDR3 protein: CSVESTGGQMNTGELFF
CDR3 DNA: TGCAGCGTTGAAAGTACTGGGGGACAAATGAACACCGGGGAGCTGTTTTTT

V gene: TRBV6-4
clone size: -
J gene: TRBJ1-2
D gene: -
CDR3 protein: CASSDTGTTYYGYTF
CDR3 DNA: TGTGCCAGCAGTGATACAGGGACGACCTACTATGGCTACACCTTC

V gene: TRBV6-5
clone size: -
J gene: TRBJ2-1
D gene: TRBD2
CDR3 protein: CASSSGTSGGNEQFF
CDR3 DNA: TGTGCCAGCAGTTCCGGGACTAGCGGGGGGAATGAGCAGTTCTTC

V gene: TRBV9
clone size: -
J gene: TRBJ2-7
D gene: -
CDR3 protein: CASSAGGTGPEQYF
CDR3 DNA: TGTGCCAGCAGCGCCGGGGGCACAGGGCCCGAGCAGTACTTC

V gene: TRBV6-5
clone size: -
J gene: TRBJ2-7
D gene: -
CDR3 protein: CASSSGLFYEQYF
CDR3 DNA: TGTGCCAGCAGTTCTGGGCTGTTCTACGAGCAGTACTTC

V gene: TRBV10-3
clone size: -
J gene: TRBJ1-1
D gene: -
CDR3 protein: CAISDVRVMAMGGNTEAFF
CDR3 DNA: TGTGCCATCAGTGATGTAAGGGTCATGGCCATGGGGGGGAACACTGAAGCTTTCTTT

V gene: TRBV25-1
clone size: -
J gene: TRBJ1-2
D gene: -
CDR3 protein: CASSEQFNYGYTF
CDR3 DNA: TGTGCCAGCAGTGAACAGTTTAACTATGGCTACACCTTC

V gene: TRBV7-9
clone size: -
J gene: TRBJ1-3
D gene: -
CDR3 protein: CASKSGSSGNTIYF
CDR3 DNA: TGTGCCAGCAAAAGCGGGAGCTCTGGAAACACCATATATTTT

V gene: TRBV6-2/TRBV6-3
clone size: -
J gene: TRBJ2-3
D gene: TRBD2
CDR3 protein: CASSYSREADTQYF
CDR3 DNA: TGTGCCAGCAGTTACTCACGGGAGGCAGATACGCAGTATTTT

V gene: TRBV24-1
clone size: -
J gene: TRBJ2-3
D gene: TRBD2
CDR3 protein: CATSDPGGIRTDTQYF
CDR3 DNA: TGTGCCACCAGTGACCCGGGGGGAATTCGCACAGATACGCAGTATTTT

V gene: TRBV15
clone size: -
J gene: TRBJ2-1
D gene: TRBD2
CDR3 protein: CATSRGFLADTYNEQFF
CDR3 DNA: TGTGCCACCAGCAGGGGATTTCTAGCGGACACTTACAATGAGCAGTTCTTC

V gene: TRBV11-2
clone size: -
J gene: TRBJ2-7
D gene: -
CDR3 protein: CASSRNEQYF
CDR3 DNA: TGTGCCAGCAGCCGTAACGAGCAGTACTTC

V gene: TRBV28
clone size: few
J gene: TRBJ1-2
D gene: -
CDR3 protein: CASSLGGYYGYTF
CDR3 DNA: TGTGCCAGCAGTTTAGGGGGCTACTATGGCTACACCTTC